This T cell receptor beta chain was captured in a study of blood T cells in healthy people across ages. The CDR3 extends over 17 amino acids. In germline, CDR1 is SEHNR, CDR2 FQNEAQ (reference sequence). V shed 0 bases, J shed 4 bases, and the junction held 5 bases outside the gene matches. The authors ran a second PCR of roughly 6 to 12 cycles using a sample-barcoded 5' primer and a J-beta primer mix. Using its own MiXCR run on the 5' RACE reads, TCRdb lists one record per CDR3 protein. The sample contains about 1.5 million distinct CDR3 sequences, 35% to 45% of which appear only once. Sequencing input: blood. V gene TRBV7-9 combines with J gene TRBJ2-1; 11 bases fit TRBD1. The source of this sequence is a woman aged 18-29 years in good health. CDR3 sequence: CASSLAWRDRGYNEQFF. CDR3 sequence (DNA): TGTGCCAGCAGCTTAGCGTGGAGGGACAGGGGGTACAATGAGCAGTTCTTC.